These 27 T cell receptor beta chains came from one sample sequenced in a study of T cell repertoires in cytomegalovirus infection. Their antigens remain unidentified. One entry per CDR3 protein, called by TCRdb with MiXCR from the reads. The top ten hold over 15% of the sample, which has about 700,000 distinct CDR3 sequences, 30% to 35% seen once. This material consisted of cultured PBMCs, taken from culture after CMV antigen stimulation. The receptor source for this set is a human donor in good health (CMV status not recorded). Some clones in this sample may be carry-over from other donors' samples.

This clonotype was counted only a few times. J is TRBJ2-5 and V is TRBV14; weak D call: TRBD1 (5 bases). V lost 1 base to trimming and J lost 2 bases, with 11 bases between them. CDR1 is SGHDN, CDR2 FVKESK, per germline. The CDR3 spans 15 residues. The CDR3 region is CASSQVAAGQETQYF. The DNA of the CDR3 is TGTGCCAGCAGCCAAGTGGCGGCAGGGCAAGAGACCCAGTACTTC.

Only a few counts were recorded for this clonotype. The rearrangement links TRBV4-1 to TRBJ2-3; no clear D gene. Trimming pared 0 bases from V and 4 bases from J, leaving 5 bases between. The germline CDR1 and CDR2 sequences are MGHRA and YSYEKL. There are 13 residues in the CDR3. The chain's CDR3 is CASSQEDPDTQYF. CDR3 nucleotides: TGCGCCAGCAGCCAAGAGGACCCAGATACGCAGTATTTT.

V gene TRBV11-2 combines with J gene TRBJ1-1; weak D call: TRBD1 (5 bases). Germline loops: CDR1 SGHAT, CDR2 FQNNGV. This CDR3 is built from 15 residues. V was clipped by 0 bases and J by 3 bases, with 11 bases between them. DNA for the CDR3: TGTGCCAGCAGCTTAGAATTCAGGGCGGACACTGAAGCTTTCTTT. Encoded protein: CASSLEFRADTEAFF.

This clonotype came up a few times. This sequence joins TRBV7-9 and TRBJ2-1, with unresolved D. The V gene lost 1 base and the J gene lost 5 bases, with 9 bases spanning the gap. This CDR3 has 14 amino acids. The germline CDR1 and CDR2 sequences are SEHNR and FQNEAQ (reference sequence). This chain's CDR3 is CASSLEVQNNEQFF. The CDR3 DNA follows: TGTGCCAGCAGCTTAGAAGTACAGAACAATGAGCAGTTCTTC.

This clonotype was observed a handful of times. The V and J genes are TRBV11-2 and TRBJ2-7; D gene ambiguous. This CDR3 contains 14 residues. Per germline, CDR1 SGHAT and CDR2 FQNNGV. Trimming removed 5 bases from V and 3 bases from J, with 14 bases in between. The DNA for the CDR3 is TGTGCCAGCAGCCCGTGGACGGCTGGCTACGAGCAGTACTTC. This sequence encodes CASSPWTAGYEQYF. Using reference TRBV11-2 and TRBJ2-7 for the parts outside the CDR3, the full variable domain is EAGVAQSPRYKIIEKRQSVAFWCNPISGHATLYWYQQILGQGPKLLIQFQNNGVVDDSQLPKDRFSAERLKGVDSTLKIQPAKLEDSAVYLCASSPWTAGYEQYFGPGTRLTVT.

This chain uses TRBV4-1 with TRBJ2-5, with 8 bases matching TRBD2. With V trimmed by 6 bases and J by 5 bases, 11 bases remained unmatched. The V gene's germline CDR1 is MGHRA and CDR2 YSYEKL. This CDR3 is built from 15 residues. The CDR3 protein is CASRLAGTRSETQYF. The CDR3 region has the DNA TGCGCCAGCAGGCTGGCCGGGACTAGGTCGGAGACCCAGTACTTC.

This chain joins TRBV20-1 and TRBJ2-2; D unclear. Germline V gives CDR1 DFQATT, CDR2 SNEGSKA (reference sequence). The ends were cut back, 6 bases at V and 0 bases at J, with 5 bases in the middle. The CDR3 has 12 residues. The CDR3 DNA is TGCAGTGCGGGCCCGAACACCGGGGAGCTGTTTTTT. It is translated as CSAGPNTGELFF.

A few counts support this clonotype. V gene TRBV6-5 combines with J gene TRBJ2-7; possibly TRBD1 for D (6 bases). CDR3 length: 16 amino acids. Germline CDR1 reads MNHEY; CDR2 reads SVGAGI. The germline V and J ends were trimmed by 5 bases and 1 base, with 18 bases remaining between them. The CDR3 nucleotides read TGTGCCAGCAGTAAAAGATTACAGGGAGATTCCTACGAGCAGTACTTC. Its translation is CASSKRLQGDSYEQYF.

The rearrangement joins TRBV5-4 to TRBJ1-2; a possible D gene is TRBD1 (5 bases). Trimming shortened V by 0 bases and J by 2 bases, and 17 bases separated the two germline ends. Germline V gene data show CDR1 as SGHNT and CDR2 as YYREEE (reference sequence). CDR3 length: 17 residues. CDR3 in amino acids: CASSLGGPEGKNYGYTF. CDR3 nucleotides: TGTGCCAGCAGCTTGGGGGGCCCTGAGGGAAAAAACTATGGCTACACCTTC.

This clonotype has a count of ten or more. The chain links TRBV7-9 to TRBJ1-1; 7 nucleotides match TRBD1. The trim removed 4 bases at V and 6 bases at J, leaving 2 bases unmatched. CDR1 is SEHNR and CDR2 is FQNEAQ in the germline V gene (reference sequence). The CDR3 spans 12 residues. This CDR3 is CASSSGTAEAFF. CDR3 DNA sequence: TGTGCCAGCAGCTCCGGGACAGCTGAAGCTTTCTTT.

The sample holds a few counts of this clonotype. This sequence joins TRBV7-2 and TRBJ2-1, with D possibly being TRBD1 or TRBD2 (5 bases each). This CDR3 region has 15 residues. V was shortened by 0 bases and J by 3 bases, with 9 bases between the two germline ends. Per the germline V gene, CDR1 is SGHTA and CDR2 is FQGNSA. The DNA for the CDR3 is TGTGCCAGCAGCTTAGCGGGGACGGACTACAATGAGCAGTTCTTC. Its protein product is CASSLAGTDYNEQFF.

This clonotype turned up a few times. The V gene is TRBV6-1, the J gene TRBJ1-2, with D tentatively TRBD1 (5 bases). This CDR3 is 15 amino acids long. Trimming cost V 5 bases and J 1 base, with 14 bases left between them. The germline gives CDR1 MNHNS, CDR2 SASEGT. The CDR3: CASSYIGRVNYGYTF. The CDR3 DNA is TGTGCCAGCAGTTATATCGGCAGGGTTAACTATGGCTACACCTTC.

Ten or more counts support this clonotype. The genes are TRBV7-6 and TRBJ2-1, with 7 bases identical to TRBD2. The CDR3 loop spans 14 amino acids. CDR1 SGHVS and CDR2 FNYEAQ come from the germline V gene. J was trimmed by 5 bases and V by 2 bases; bases with no gene match: 3. The CDR3 DNA follows: TGTGCCAGCAGCTTACAAGCGGGGCACAATGAGCAGTTCTTC. It translates to CASSLQAGHNEQFF.

This clonotype was found a few times. The chain is built from TRBV2 and TRBJ1-1; no clear D gene. The V and J ends lost 5 bases and 7 bases respectively, with 11 bases between them. CDR3 length equals 12 residues. The germline V gene encodes CDR1 SNHLY and CDR2 FYNNEI. CDR3 sequence reads: CASSHPGVEAFF. CDR3 in DNA: TGTGCCAGCAGTCATCCGGGAGTTGAAGCTTTCTTT.

The CDR3, as DNA: TGCAGTCCCACGGACATTCGGCAAGAGACCCAGTACTTC. The encoded protein is CSPTDIRQETQYF. The chain uses TRBV20-1 and TRBJ2-5, with D possibly TRBD1 on 5 matching bases. The germline V and J ends were trimmed by 8 bases and 2 bases, with 15 bases remaining between them. Germline-derived CDR1 and CDR2 are DFQATT and SNEGSKA (reference sequence). The CDR3 consists of 13 residues.

J is TRBJ2-7 and V is TRBV7-2; possibly TRBD2 for D (6 bases). From germline, CDR1 is SGHTA and CDR2 FQGNSA. With 5 bases removed from V and 3 bases from J, the gap between germline ends came to 20 bases. This CDR3 is 16 amino acids long. In DNA, the CDR3 is TGTGCCAGCAGCACACGCCGTTCTAGCGTACGCTACGAGCAGTACTTC. Amino acid sequence: CASSTRRSSVRYEQYF.

V is TRBV7-9 and J is TRBJ2-3, with D unresolved. The CDR3 is made up of 14 amino acids. The V end was cut by 4 bases, the J end by 4 bases, with 12 bases between. The germline CDR1 and CDR2 sequences are SEHNR and FQNEAQ (reference sequence). DNA of the CDR3: TGTGCCAGCAGCTCCGGATTTTCCCCAGATACGCAGTATTTT. Protein product: CASSSGFSPDTQYF.

The chain carries TRBV24-1 and TRBJ2-3; TRBD2 agrees at 8 bases. Germline-derived CDR1 and CDR2 are KGHDR and SFDVKD. The CDR3 length is 15 residues. V shed 3 bases and J 8 bases; nucleotides not matched to a gene: 9. The CDR3 loop reads CATSDPQLAGGTQYF. The CDR3 DNA is TGTGCCACCAGTGATCCCCAGCTAGCGGGTGGTACGCAGTATTTT.

The rearrangement links TRBV7-8 to TRBJ2-2, with D possibly being TRBD1 or TRBD2 (6 bases each). Trimming pared 2 bases from V and 7 bases from J, leaving 17 bases between. CDR1 is SGHVS, CDR2 FQNEAQ, per germline. The CDR3 contains 16 residues. CDR3 sequence reads: CASSLLSRGLSGELFF. DNA of the CDR3: TGTGCCAGCAGCTTATTGTCCCGGGGGCTGAGCGGGGAGCTGTTTTTT.

The V call is TRBV7-6, the J call TRBJ1-6; the D is unclear. Germline V gene data show CDR1 as SGHVS and CDR2 as FNYEAQ. The CDR3 spans 13 residues. The germline V and J ends were trimmed by 8 bases and 0 bases, with 5 bases remaining between them. This CDR3 is CASGVSYNSPLHF. CDR3 nucleotide sequence: TGTGCCAGCGGGGTCTCCTATAATTCACCCCTCCACTTT.

The rearrangement uses TRBV7-2 and TRBJ2-5; TRBD2 is a possible D gene (6 bases). The CDR3 has 13 amino acids. The V end was cut by 0 bases, the J end by 7 bases, with 9 bases between. Germline values: CDR1 SGHTA, CDR2 FQGNSA. CDR3 loop: CASSLAAGGTQYF. The DNA of the CDR3 is TGTGCCAGCAGCTTAGCGGCCGGGGGGACCCAGTACTTC.

This clonotype was seen only a few times. This chain connects TRBV11-2 to TRBJ2-7, with TRBD1 matching over 8 bases. CDR3 length: 15 residues. J was trimmed by 3 bases and V by 4 bases; bases with no gene match: 8. The germline CDR1 and CDR2 sequences are SGHAT and FQNNGV. The CDR3 DNA sequence: TGTGCCAGCAGCTCACTCCGGGACAGGTACTACGAGCAGTACTTC. Residues: CASSSLRDRYYEQYF.

This clonotype was found a few times. The genes are TRBV7-8 and TRBJ2-1; D may be TRBD2 (6 bases). Trimming left V 6 bases short and J 5 bases short, with 11 bases between. The germline V gene encodes CDR1 SGHVS and CDR2 FQNEAQ. The CDR3 extends over 13 amino acids. CDR3 loop: CASRRGKNNEQFF. The CDR3 nucleotides read TGTGCCAGCAGGCGCGGGAAAAACAATGAGCAGTTCTTC.

The chain is built from TRBV12-3 or TRBV12-4 and TRBJ2-2, with 8 bases matching TRBD2. J gave up 0 bases and V 6 bases, and 12 bases lay outside the gene matches. The CDR3 covers 18 residues. Here the CDR3 reads CASSSGGAGGANTGELFF. Here the CDR3 DNA reads TGTGCCAGCAGCTCCGGAGGGGCGGGAGGCGCGAACACCGGGGAGCTGTTTTTT.

The chain carries TRBV4-3 and TRBJ1-2, with no clear D. The CDR3 has 14 amino acids. Per germline, CDR1 LGHNA and CDR2 YSLEER. Trimming removed 2 bases from V and 3 bases from J, with 10 bases in between. The CDR3 protein is CASSQTDGDYGYTF. The CDR3 nucleotides read TGCGCCAGCAGCCAAACAGACGGAGACTATGGCTACACCTTC.

This rearrangement joins TRBV7-9 to TRBJ1-1; 9 bases are a match to TRBD1. With 5 bases clipped from V and 11 bases from J, the junction kept 12 bases outside the gene matches. The CDR3 spans 14 residues. Germline CDR1 reads SEHNR; CDR2 reads FQNEAQ (reference sequence). The CDR3 sequence is CASSVRGTGYRAFF. Written as DNA, the CDR3 is TGTGCCAGCAGCGTTCGTGGGACAGGGTATCGGGCTTTCTTT.

This chain links TRBV6-6 with TRBJ2-7; D is uncertain. V was pared by 3 bases and J by 1 base, with 13 bases between. Germline loops: CDR1 MNHNY, CDR2 SVGAGI (reference sequence). The CDR3 sequence is 15 residues long. The CDR3 DNA sequence: TGTGCCAGCAGTTATAACAGCGCGTTTTCCTACGAGCAGTACTTC. As protein: CASSYNSAFSYEQYF.